This T cell receptor (beta chain) was obtained from a study of shared clonotypes between healthy human individuals (TCRdb year 2020). Context from the whole study: Three men and two women, aged 18 to 49 years, made up the cohort. For each donor, CD4 naive and CD4 memory were each run on three plates, CD8 naive on two plates, and CD8 memory on one plate. The study deeply sequenced blood TCR repertoires of five healthy adults to estimate repertoire size and the extent of clonotype sharing between individuals. To increase sequencing depth and limit assay-specific biases, TCR repertoire library preparation and sequencing were carried out by different laboratories using diverse techniques. Each donor's leukapheresis produced roughly between about 0.85 and 10 billion PBMCs. Broad study findings and their caveats: Naive subsets generally had larger estimated clonotype richness than memory subsets. Higher generation probabilities were observed for clonotypes shared by all four sorted-subset donors than for non-shared clonotypes. Across a few donors, about 5% of naive CD4, approximately 4% of naive CD8, under 2.5% of memory CD4, and approximately 0.4% of memory CD8 clonotypes were shared. Pairwise subsampling led to the expectation that sequencing depth would affect the degree of clonotype sharing among donors. The small number of donors limited the genetic and exposure-history diversity represented. Sampling was restricted to blood, and TCR repertoires in tissues likely differ from the TCR repertoires found in blood. Even with the large sequencing depth, rarefaction of the sorted-subset datasets indicated that sequencing was incomplete.

The CDR3 sequence holds 15 residues, the cysteine and phenylalanine included. The DNA shown is the 45-base CDR3, in frame from base 1. CDR1 SEHNR and CDR2 FQNEAQ were looked up in the germline V gene (reference sequence). Deletion took 5 bases off V and 1 base off J, with a span of 12 bases between the germline ends. CD8 naive samples were CD45RO-negative cells positively selected for CCR7, giving a CD45RA+CCR7+ population that excluded TemRA cells. Healthy HIV-negative adults with no recently reported acute infections or vaccinations were included as donors. Only Caucasian adults living in Nashville, Tennessee, USA were represented among the donors. After blood collection by leukapheresis, PBMCs were isolated using Ficoll-Histopaque density gradient centrifugation and then cryopreserved in the vapor phase of liquid nitrogen. Purity and quantity of every magnetically sorted T cell population were checked by analytical flow cytometry. Genomic DNA was isolated from each sorted fraction and quantified by UV absorbance on a Nanodrop 2000c.

Note on this clone: This clone's antigen is unknown. Qualities for individual bases were not recorded, and no much larger clone is one base off.

Using the deep immunoSEQ assay, TCR CDR3 regions were amplified from genomic DNA by multiplex PCR. For each cell subset, the extracted genomic DNA was distributed evenly across all wells of several immunoSEQ 96-well plates, and each plate served as one replicate. For sorted subsets, roughly 200 ng of genomic DNA, equivalent to some 30,000 T cell genomes, went into each replicate PCR. Purified libraries were measured with a Qubit 3.0 fluorometer, size-checked on a Bioanalyzer 2100, and measured again with the KAPA Library Quantification kit. A separate single-read 150-cycle Illumina NextSeq 550 flow cell was used to sequence each immunoSEQ 96-well plate. On the study's bioinformatics: Because only junctional sequences without quality scores were contained in the immunoSEQ output, filtering matching that applied to full-length reads could not be performed. Sequences were annotated with PyIR, a Python wrapper for IgBLAST v1.9, using IMGT germline references to assign V/J genes and CDR3. Any read was removed if the V/J assignment was weak (E-value above 1e-6), the CDR3 was missing, or the read contained stop codons, out-of-frame junctions, or ambiguous translated residues. V3J clonotypes were defined as sequences sharing an identical inferred V gene, J gene, and CDR3 amino acid sequence. Percentage overlap between repertoires was calculated by dividing the number of shared unique clonotypes by the size of the smaller repertoire. Three approaches were used to assess repertoire richness: RTK rarefaction, the Chao1 estimator, and Recon v2.1 estimates of unobserved clonotypes. For all TCRbeta clonotypes obtained by the gDNA method from a handful of donors, generation probabilities were computed with OLGA. The immuneACCESS repertoire file appears here via TCRdb, limited to in-frame rearrangements. These files lack a portion of the clones; in checked studies, under half of the deficit traces to unresolved V genes, and the cause of the others is not known. From that table come the V and J calls and clone size; the DNA was used to work out D and trimming. Present in this sample are roughly 850,000 clones, just over 95% of which were seen just once. Less than 0.25% of the sample lies in the top ten.

Sequencing was performed on naive CD8+ T cells sorted from blood. In the paper's terms, the cell subset or site label means: CD45RA+CCR7+. The rearrangement joined TRBV7-9 to TRBJ2-1; TRBD2 is a possible D gene, resting on 5 matching bases. The clonotype originates from a man younger than 45 in good health. The CDR3 here reads CASSHALDSYNEQFF. The DNA reads TGTGCCAGCAGCCATGCACTAGATTCCTACAATGAGCAGTTCTTC.